One and the same sample provided the 4 T cell receptor beta chains below, sequenced in a study of response to subunit inactivated influenza vaccine. TCRdb redid the calling of the RT-PCR reads with MiXCR, one entry per CDR3 protein. The sample contains about 520,000 distinct CDR3 sequences, around 7.7% of which appear only once. The material was PBMCs from blood, obtained less than 25 months after vaccination. These TCRs come from a man aged 50-75 years who received an inactivated influenza vaccine.

On this clonotype itself: With a much larger clone just one base away, this may be a read error. The chain links TRBV4-2 to TRBJ1-2; D is ambiguous. The CDR3 spans 15 residues. V was shortened by 0 bases and J by 5 bases, with 13 bases between the two germline ends. Germline loops: CDR1 LGHNA, CDR2 YNFKEQ. The chain's CDR3 is CASSQESVRGYGYTF. CDR3 sequence (DNA): TGTGCCAGCAGCCAAGAGTCAGTGCGAGGGTATGGCTACACCTTC.

The rearrangement uses TRBV29-1 and TRBJ2-7; no reliable D call. Germline CDR1 and CDR2: SQVTM and ANQGSEA. Trimming shortened V by 7 bases and J by 6 bases, and 13 bases separated the two germline ends. The CDR3 runs 11 residues. The CDR3: CSALRASEQYF. In DNA, the CDR3 is TGCAGCGCCTTAAGGGCAAGCGAGCAGTACTTC.

In its sample, this clonotype was seen a few times. The chain employs TRBV20-1 and TRBJ1-2; D gene uncertain. This CDR3 has 12 residues. The germline CDR1 and CDR2 sequences are DFQATT and SNEGSKA (reference sequence). V dropped 4 bases and J dropped 8 bases, with 14 bases sitting between them. The DNA of the CDR3 is TGCAGTGCTATCGGACTCTATGGCGGCTACACCTTC. It yields the protein CSAIGLYGGYTF.

J is TRBJ2-7 and V is TRBV6-1, with D perhaps assigned TRBD1 or TRBD2 (6 bases each). The V gene's germline CDR1 is MNHNS and CDR2 SASEGT. Trimming left V 5 bases short and J 6 bases short, with 14 bases between. This CDR3 comprises 13 residues. Written as DNA, the CDR3 is TGTGCCAGCAGTCCCGGTGGGGGGCCCGAGCAGTACTTC. Translated: CASSPGGGPEQYF.